This TCR beta chain was identified in a study of beta chain features in type 1 diabetes. Whole-study results and caveats: Shortening that was moderate but significant affected the TCRB CDR3s of Type 1 diabetes patients in all four CD4+ subsets.

In its sample, this clone was seen a few times. Its antigen is undetermined. The whole isolated RNA underwent reverse transcription, so sequencing captured expressed TCRB transcripts. Clones were sequenced by immunoSEQ multiplex PCR, and TCRdb holds only the in-frame ones, with some missing. The profile covers 330,000 or so clones, with about 20% appearing a single time and 0.035% to 0.05% taken by the ten largest. V was cut by 0 bases and J by 4 bases, with 12 bases left in between. The CDR3 is made up of 15 amino acids. Germline lookup yields CDR1 SGHTA and CDR2 FQGNSA. The sequence derives from a woman under 30 in good health. The sample taken for sequencing was naive CD4+ T cells from blood. This chain connects TRBV7-2 to TRBJ1-1, with D maybe TRBD1 (6 bases). The chain's CDR3 is CASSLAPGDGTEAFF. The DNA for the CDR3 is TGTGCCAGCAGCTTAGCGCCAGGGGATGGCACTGAAGCTTTCTTT.